This T cell receptor beta chain came from a study of identical twins. Trimming left V 0 bases short and J 1 base short, with 15 bases between. Germline CDR1 and CDR2: DFQATT and SNEGSKA (reference sequence). This CDR3 is 16 amino acids long. Unique molecular identifiers were in the cDNA, with template-switch universal primer binding. TCRdb used MiXCR to reprocess the 5' RACE reads, holding one entry per CDR3 protein. The table shows 1.5 million to 2 million distinct CDR3 sequences, with about 30% occurring only once. The sequence derives from a newborn girl in good health. This chain links TRBV20-1 with TRBJ2-5, with D tentatively TRBD1 or TRBD2 (6 bases each). The sample taken for sequencing was cord blood. CDR3 DNA sequence: TGCAGTGCTAGAGAGCTCCGGGGGCAAGCCCAAGAGACCCAGTACTTC. This encodes CSARELRGQAQETQYF.